The entry that follows covers one T cell receptor (beta chain) sequence. Its specificity is not known. The data were taken from a study of T cell therapy after organ transplantation. About the study: Therapy products were autologous CMV-specific T cells, peptide-expanded for approximately 2 weeks. Study-level points and caveats: Post-therapy reconstitution appeared to include transferred and endogenous clonotypes.

Assay: immunoSEQ multiplex PCR; the TCRdb copy retains only in-frame clones and omits some. There are about 50,000 clones in the sample; about 95% occur only once, and 3.1% lies in the top ten. Per germline, CDR1 SGHRS and CDR2 YFSETQ. V lost 3 bases and J lost 0, with 13 bases in between. The CDR3 runs 16 residues. These transplant recipients had drug-resistant or recurrent cytomegalovirus infection. V is TRBV5-1 and J is TRBJ2-1, with unresolved D. The sequence came from a human patient who had received a solid organ transplant and had CMV disease. Sequencing used CD8+ T cells from blood, obtained before autologous CMV-specific T cell therapy. The CDR3 DNA is TGCGCCAGCAGCTGGGGTTACCGAAGCTCCTACAATGAGCAGTTCTTC. Protein: CASSWGYRSSYNEQFF. Drawing the rest from reference TRBV5-1 and TRBJ2-1, the complete variable domain is KAGVTQTPRYLIKTRGQQVTLSCSPISGHRSVSWYQQTPGQGLQFLFEYFSETQRNKGNFPGRFSGRQFSNSRSEMNVSTLELGDSALYLCASSWGYRSSYNEQFFGPGTRLTVL.